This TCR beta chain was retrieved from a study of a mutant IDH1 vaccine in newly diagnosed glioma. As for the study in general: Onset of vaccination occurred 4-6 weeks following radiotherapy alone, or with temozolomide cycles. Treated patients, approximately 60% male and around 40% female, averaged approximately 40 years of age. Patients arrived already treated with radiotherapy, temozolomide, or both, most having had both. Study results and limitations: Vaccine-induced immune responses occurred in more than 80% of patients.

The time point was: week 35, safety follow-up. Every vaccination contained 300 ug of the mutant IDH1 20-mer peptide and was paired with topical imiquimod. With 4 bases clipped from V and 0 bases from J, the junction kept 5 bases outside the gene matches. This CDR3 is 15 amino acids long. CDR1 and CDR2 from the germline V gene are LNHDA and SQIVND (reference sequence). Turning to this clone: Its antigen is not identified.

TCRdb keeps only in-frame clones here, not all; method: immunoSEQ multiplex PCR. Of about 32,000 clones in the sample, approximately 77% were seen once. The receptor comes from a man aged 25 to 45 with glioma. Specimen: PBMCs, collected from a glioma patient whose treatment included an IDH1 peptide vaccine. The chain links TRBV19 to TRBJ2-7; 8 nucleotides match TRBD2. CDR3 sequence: CASSRYGGDSYEQYF. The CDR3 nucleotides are TGTGCCAGTAGTAGATACGGGGGGGACTCCTACGAGCAGTACTTC.